This entry concerns a single T cell receptor beta chain. The antigen remains undetermined. The data derive from a study of cytomegalovirus exposure and HLA in healthy donors. Study conclusions and caveats: Analysis performed later found 16,951 TCR beta sequences associated with HLA alleles at 0.05 false discovery rate. Likely technical artifact: a cluster of highly shared sequence variants.

A multiplex PCR was run with 60 Vbeta primers and 13 Jbeta primers. Measured with immunoSEQ multiplex PCR; TCRdb has only the in-frame clones, and not every one. Of approximately 140,000 clones listed, around 77% are singletons. Specimen: PBMCs. The receptor comes from a woman aged 45-59 years in good health and CMV-seronegative.

The CDR3 sequence: CASSPYPRTGNYGYTF. The CDR3 DNA reads as TGTGCCAGCAGCCCATATCCGAGGACAGGCAACTATGGCTACACCTTC. The chain links TRBV7-9 to TRBJ1-2, with 7 positions matching TRBD1. V shed 5 bases and J 2 bases; nucleotides not matched to a gene: 11. Germline CDR1 reads SEHNR; CDR2 reads FQNEAQ (reference sequence). There are 16 residues in the CDR3.